This entry lists 21 T cell receptor beta chains sequenced from one sample in a study of T cells in Graves' hyperthyroidism and ophthalmopathy. RNA transcripts were the template for amplifying TCR beta CDR3 regions. HTBI primers were the set used in a first-round RT-PCR of the TCR CDR3. Via MiXCR, TCRdb re-called the multiplex PCR reads, giving one row per CDR3 protein. The sample has a few hundred thousand distinct CDR3 sequences, less than 25% seen once; the top ten hold 26%. The sample taken for sequencing was blood. These receptors were collected from a man between 18 and 29 years old with Graves' hyperthyroidism.

This clonotype has a count of ten or more. V usage is TRBV15 and J usage is TRBJ1-6; no definite D call. Trimming stripped 8 bases from V and 9 bases from J, with 14 bases between. CDR3 length: 13 residues. Germline values: CDR1 LNHNV, CDR2 YYDKDF (reference sequence). CDR3 sequence: CATALGRGSPLHF. In nucleotides, the CDR3 is TGTGCCACCGCCTTAGGTCGGGGTTCACCCCTCCACTTT.

This clonotype was recorded many times. The V gene is TRBV5-1, the J gene TRBJ1-1, with a weak D call TRBD1 (5 bases). V was shortened by 6 bases and J by 3 bases, with 12 bases between the two germline ends. Germline V gene data show CDR1 as SGHRS and CDR2 as YFSETQ. The CDR3 is 13 residues long. The CDR3 here is CASTKQVDTEAFF. CDR3 DNA sequence: TGCGCCAGCACCAAACAGGTGGACACTGAAGCTTTCTTT. The full variable domain, rest sourced from reference TRBV5-1 and TRBJ1-1, is KAGVTQTPRYLIKTRGQQVTLSCSPISGHRSVSWYQQTPGQGLQFLFEYFSETQRNKGNFPGRFSGRQFSNSRSEMNVSTLELGDSALYLCASTKQVDTEAFFGQGTRLTVV.

This clonotype was observed a handful of times. V and J are TRBV6-1 and TRBJ1-2, with 8 bases matching TRBD1. J gave up 3 bases and V 4 bases, and 7 bases lay outside the gene matches. CDR1 is MNHNS and CDR2 is SASEGT in the germline V gene. The CDR3 runs to 15 residues. The CDR3 nucleotides are TGTGCCAGCAGTGCAAACCCGGGACAGGACTATGGCTACACCTTC. Translated, it gives CASSANPGQDYGYTF.

This clonotype appeared once. V is TRBV6-5 and J is TRBJ2-5; 10 bases are shared with TRBD1. J was trimmed by 5 bases and V by 2 bases; bases with no gene match: 5. Germline V gene lookup returns CDR1 MNHEY and CDR2 SVGAGI. The CDR3 length is 15 residues. The CDR3 region is CASSYAGTGAETQYF. Written as DNA, the CDR3 is TGTGCCAGCAGTTACGCCGGGACAGGGGCGGAGACCCAGTACTTC.

This clonotype was detected ten times or more. The chain couples TRBV15 to TRBJ1-3; D remains unclear. Deletions cut 1 base from V and 8 bases from J, with 12 bases between. Germline CDR1 LNHNV, CDR2 YYDKDF (reference sequence). The CDR3 spans 14 residues. CDR3 sequence (DNA): TGTGCCACCAGCAGAGGTACTTGGGAGGACACCATATATTTT. Protein sequence: CATSRGTWEDTIYF. The full variable domain, completed using reference TRBV15 and TRBJ1-3, is DAMVIQNPRYQVTQFGKPVTLSCSQTLNHNVMYWYQQKSSQAPKLLFHYYDKDFNNEADTPDNFQSRRPNTSFCFLDIRSPGLGDTAMYLCATSRGTWEDTIYFGEGSWLTVV.

The chain carries TRBV11-2 and TRBJ1-3; D is uncertain. This CDR3 is built from 14 residues. CDR1 is SGHAT, CDR2 FQNNGV, per germline. V lost 5 bases, J lost 1 base, and 9 bases lay in between. The CDR3 spells CASSRIGSGNTIYF. The CDR3, as DNA: TGTGCCAGCAGCCGAATCGGGTCTGGAAACACCATATATTTT.

The rearrangement joins TRBV2 to TRBJ1-5; perhaps TRBD1 as D (5 bases). This CDR3 spans 14 amino acids. The ends were cut back, 2 bases at V and 6 bases at J, with 11 bases in the middle. The V gene's germline CDR1 is SNHLY and CDR2 FYNNEI. This CDR3 is CASSERQGFQPQHF. The CDR3 nucleotides read TGTGCCAGCAGTGAACGCCAGGGTTTTCAGCCCCAGCATTTT.

This clonotype was found a few times. This chain connects TRBV12-3 or TRBV12-4 to TRBJ1-5, with 7 bases matching TRBD1. V lost 7 bases and J lost 7; bases outside the gene matches: 7. The CDR3 has 13 amino acids. The CDR3 reads CASTTQGNQPQHF. In nucleotides, the CDR3 is TGTGCCAGCACTACACAGGGGAACCAGCCCCAGCATTTT.

This clonotype was detected many times. The gene calls are TRBV24-1 and TRBJ1-5; 10 positions agree with TRBD1. The J segment lost 7 bases and the V segment lost 3 bases, leaving 8 bases of the junction unmatched. Germline CDR1 is KGHDR and CDR2 is SFDVKD. This CDR3 spans 16 amino acids. The CDR3 reads CATSDPGQGMGQPQHF. CDR3 nucleotides: TGTGCCACCAGTGATCCGGGACAGGGGATGGGGCAGCCCCAGCATTTT.

This clonotype was seen many times. The rearrangement joins TRBV27 to TRBJ1-2, with D perhaps matching TRBD1 (5 bases). Trimming left V 5 bases short and J 3 bases short, with 7 bases between. The CDR3 runs 12 residues. The germline CDR1 and CDR2 sequences are MNHEY and SMNVEV (reference sequence). CDR3 in amino acids: CASSDSHYGYTF. The CDR3 DNA reads TGTGCCAGCAGTGACAGTCACTATGGCTACACCTTC.

There are a few counts of this clonotype. V and J are TRBV28 and TRBJ1-5, with 9 bases identical to TRBD1. With V trimmed by 8 bases and J by 4 bases, 9 bases remained unmatched. CDR1 is MDHEN, CDR2 SYDVKM, per germline. CDR3 length: 15 amino acids. CDR3 residues: CASVPGQGRNQPQHF. In nucleotides, the CDR3 is TGTGCCAGCGTACCGGGACAGGGTAGAAATCAGCCCCAGCATTTT.

This clonotype appeared many times. The chain recombines TRBV5-1 with TRBJ2-7; a possible D gene is TRBD1 (5 bases). The CDR3 consists of 16 residues. Germline-derived CDR1 and CDR2 are SGHRS and YFSETQ. V gave up 0 bases and J gave up 2 bases, with 15 bases separating them. The CDR3 DNA reads as TGCGCCAGCAGCTTGGCCAGTGGGGCAGGGACCTACGAGCAGTACTTC. It translates to CASSLASGAGTYEQYF.

This clonotype was detected ten times or more. The chain joins TRBV12-3 or TRBV12-4 to TRBJ1-5, with TRBD1 matching over 7 bases. This CDR3 comprises 14 residues. The V gene end was trimmed by 6 bases and the J gene end by 7 bases; junction bases not matched to a gene: 9. The CDR3 sequence is CASSTRGSRQPQHF. CDR3 DNA sequence: TGTGCCAGCAGCACCAGGGGGTCACGACAGCCCCAGCATTTT.

This clonotype was counted many times. The chain recombines TRBV13 with TRBJ2-7; D remains ambiguous. Germline values: CDR1 PRHDT, CDR2 FYEKMQ (reference sequence). V was shortened by 4 bases and J by 3 bases, with 13 bases between the two germline ends. The CDR3 length is 14 residues. This CDR3 reads CASSSYAQSYEQYF. The CDR3 DNA follows: TGTGCCAGCAGCTCGTACGCCCAAAGCTACGAGCAGTACTTC.

This clonotype was recorded once. A much larger clonotype is one base distant, so this may be a read error. The chain joins TRBV12-5 to TRBJ2-5, with 11 bases fitting TRBD2. The CDR3 covers 16 residues. Germline V gene data show CDR1 as LGHNT and CDR2 as FRNRAP. The trim removed 7 bases at V and 1 base at J, leaving 8 bases unmatched. CDR3 loop: CASDLTSGALQETQYF. CDR3 DNA: TGTGCTAGTGACCTGACTAGCGGGGCCCTCCAAGAGACCCAGTACTTC.

This clonotype was seen repeatedly, ten times or more. This sequence joins TRBV19 and TRBJ2-7; 11 bases agree with TRBD2. Germline trimming cut 4 bases from V and 2 bases from J; bases unmatched to any gene: 4. CDR3 length: 15 amino acids. The V gene's germline CDR1 is LNHDA and CDR2 SQIVND (reference sequence). The CDR3 here is CASSTTSGGTYEQYF. The CDR3 nucleotides are TGTGCCAGTAGTACTACTAGCGGGGGTACCTACGAGCAGTACTTC.

This clonotype was found many times. V gene TRBV19 combines with J gene TRBJ1-3; unclear D gene. Germline lookup yields CDR1 LNHDA and CDR2 SQIVND (reference sequence). This CDR3 has 14 residues. The V end was cut by 4 bases, the J end by 2 bases, with 9 bases between. DNA for the CDR3: TGTGCCAGTAGTACCGGGTGGACTGGAAACACCATATATTTT. The encoded protein is CASSTGWTGNTIYF.

This clonotype was counted at least ten times. This chain joins TRBV12-3 or TRBV12-4 and TRBJ2-5; the match to TRBD2 covers 9 bases. J lost 5 bases, V lost 2 bases, and 6 bases had no gene match. This CDR3 spans 15 amino acids. The CDR3 spells CASSLRLAGSETQYF. In nucleotides, the CDR3 is TGTGCCAGCAGTTTAAGGCTAGCGGGGTCCGAGACCCAGTACTTC.

This clonotype has a handful of counts. A much larger clone lies one base from this, so it may be a read error. The chain couples TRBV20-1 to TRBJ1-2; D is undetermined. In germline, CDR1 is DFQATT, CDR2 SNEGSKA (reference sequence). The CDR3 totals 15 residues. The CDR3 DNA follows: TGCAGTGCTAGACAGCCCAATCGGGGAAACTATGGCTACATCTTC. It codes for CSARQPNRGNYGYIF.

This clonotype was seen ten or more times. CDR3 amino acids: CASSYRDGNTEAFF. The CDR3 nucleotides are TGTGCCAGCAGTTACCGGGACGGGAACACTGAAGCTTTCTTT. The chain joins TRBV12-3 or TRBV12-4 to TRBJ1-1, with TRBD1 as a possible D gene (5 bases). This CDR3 comprises 14 residues. Trimming took off 4 bases at V and 1 base at J, with 10 bases between the two ends.

This clonotype occurred a few times. The chain employs TRBV28 and TRBJ2-7, with D unresolved. V was pared by 3 bases and J by 5 bases, with 5 bases between. Germline CDR1 and CDR2: MDHEN and SYDVKM. The CDR3 length is 11 residues. CDR3 coding DNA: TGTGCCAGCAGTTTGATCCACGAGCAGTACTTC. This sequence encodes CASSLIHEQYF. Based on the CDR3 plus reference TRBV28 and TRBJ2-7, the full variable domain is DVKVTQSSRYLVKRTGEKVFLECVQDMDHENMFWYRQDPGLGLRLIYFSYDVKMKEKGDIPEGYSVSREKKERFSLILESASTNQTSMYLCASSLIHEQYFGPGTRLTVT.